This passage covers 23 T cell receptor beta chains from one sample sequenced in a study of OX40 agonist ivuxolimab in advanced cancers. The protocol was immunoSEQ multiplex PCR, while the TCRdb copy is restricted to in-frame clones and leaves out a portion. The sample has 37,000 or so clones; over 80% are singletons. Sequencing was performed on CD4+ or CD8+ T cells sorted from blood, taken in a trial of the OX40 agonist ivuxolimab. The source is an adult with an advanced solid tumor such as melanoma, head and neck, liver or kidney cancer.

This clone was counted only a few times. CDR3 bases: TGTGCCAGCAGTGCCGGGGACTCCTACAATGAGCAGTTCTTC. This gives the protein CASSAGDSYNEQFF. The chain couples TRBV28 to TRBJ2-1, with D possibly TRBD2 on 5 matching bases. The V and J ends lost 5 bases and 0 bases respectively, with 8 bases between them. The CDR3 consists of 14 residues. Germline lookup yields CDR1 MDHEN and CDR2 SYDVKM.

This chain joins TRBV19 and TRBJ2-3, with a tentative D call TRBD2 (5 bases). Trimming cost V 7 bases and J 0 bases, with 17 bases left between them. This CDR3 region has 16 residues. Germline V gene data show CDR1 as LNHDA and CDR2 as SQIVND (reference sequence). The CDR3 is CASNHPGKGSTDTQYF. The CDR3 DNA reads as TGTGCCAGTAACCACCCCGGGAAGGGCAGCACAGATACGCAGTATTTT.

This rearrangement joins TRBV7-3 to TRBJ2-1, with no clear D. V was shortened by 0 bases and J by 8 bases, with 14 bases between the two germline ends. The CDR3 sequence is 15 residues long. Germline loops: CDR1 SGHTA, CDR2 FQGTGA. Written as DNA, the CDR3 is TGTGCCAGCAGCTTAACGAGGCTAGACGGCGATGAGCAGTTCTTC. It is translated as CASSLTRLDGDEQFF.

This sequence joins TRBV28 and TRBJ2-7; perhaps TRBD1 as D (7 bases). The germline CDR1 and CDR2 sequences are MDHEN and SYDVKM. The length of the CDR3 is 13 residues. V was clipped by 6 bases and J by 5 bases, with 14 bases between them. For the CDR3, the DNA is TGTGCCAGCAGCCCCAGGGGGGAGGACGAGCAGTACTTC. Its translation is CASSPRGEDEQYF.

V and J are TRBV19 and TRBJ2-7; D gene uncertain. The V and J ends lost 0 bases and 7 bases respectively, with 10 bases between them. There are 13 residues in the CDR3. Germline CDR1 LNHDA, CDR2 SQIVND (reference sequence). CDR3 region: CASSIDEVREQYF. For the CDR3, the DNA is TGTGCCAGTAGTATAGATGAAGTCCGTGAGCAGTACTTC.

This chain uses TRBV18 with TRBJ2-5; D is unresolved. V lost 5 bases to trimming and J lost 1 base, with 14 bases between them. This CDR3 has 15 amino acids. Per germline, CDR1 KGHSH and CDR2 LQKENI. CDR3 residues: CASSATRISQETQYF. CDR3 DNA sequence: TGTGCCAGCTCAGCAACAAGGATCAGCCAAGAGACCCAGTACTTC. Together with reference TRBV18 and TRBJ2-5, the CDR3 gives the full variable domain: NAGVMQNPRHLVRRRGQEARLRCSPMKGHSHVYWYRQLPEEGLKFMVYLQKENIIDESGMPKERFSAEFPKEGPSILRIQQVVRGDSAAYFCASSATRISQETQYFGPGTRLLVL.

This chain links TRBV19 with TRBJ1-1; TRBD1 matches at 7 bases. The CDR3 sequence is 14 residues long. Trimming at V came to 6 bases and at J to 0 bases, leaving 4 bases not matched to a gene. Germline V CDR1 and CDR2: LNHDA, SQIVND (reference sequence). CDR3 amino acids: CASRGDRVNTEAFF. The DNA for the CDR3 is TGTGCCAGTAGAGGGGACAGAGTGAACACTGAAGCTTTCTTT.

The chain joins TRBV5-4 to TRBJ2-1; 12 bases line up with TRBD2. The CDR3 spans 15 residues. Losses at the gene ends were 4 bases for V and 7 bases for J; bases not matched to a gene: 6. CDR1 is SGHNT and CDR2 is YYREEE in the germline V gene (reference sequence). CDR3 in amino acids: CASSGASGGANEQFF. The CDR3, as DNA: TGTGCCAGCAGCGGTGCTAGCGGGGGGGCAAATGAGCAGTTCTTC. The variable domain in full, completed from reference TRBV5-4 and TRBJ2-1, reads ETGVTQSPTHLIKTRGQQVTLRCSSQSGHNTVSWYQQALGQGPQFIFQYYREEENGRGNFPPRFSGLQFPNYSSELNVNALELDDSALYLCASSGASGGANEQFFGPGTRLTVL.

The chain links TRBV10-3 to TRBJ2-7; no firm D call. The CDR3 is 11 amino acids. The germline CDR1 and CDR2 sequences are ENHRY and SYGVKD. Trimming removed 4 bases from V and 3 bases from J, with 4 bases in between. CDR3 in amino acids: CAISGNYEQYF. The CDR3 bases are TGTGCCATCAGTGGGAACTACGAGCAGTACTTC.

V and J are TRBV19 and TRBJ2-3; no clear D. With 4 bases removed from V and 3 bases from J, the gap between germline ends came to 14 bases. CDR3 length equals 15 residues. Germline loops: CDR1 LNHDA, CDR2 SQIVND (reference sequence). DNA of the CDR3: TGTGCCAGTAGTAATTACGGAGCAAGTACAGATACGCAGTATTTT. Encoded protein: CASSNYGASTDTQYF.

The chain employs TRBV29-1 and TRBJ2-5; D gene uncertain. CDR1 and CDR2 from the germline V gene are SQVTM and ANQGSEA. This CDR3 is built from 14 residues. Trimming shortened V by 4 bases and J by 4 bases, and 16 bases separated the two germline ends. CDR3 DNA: TGCAGCGTTGTACACCAGCTCTCTGCAGAGACCCAGTACTTC. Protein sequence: CSVVHQLSAETQYF.

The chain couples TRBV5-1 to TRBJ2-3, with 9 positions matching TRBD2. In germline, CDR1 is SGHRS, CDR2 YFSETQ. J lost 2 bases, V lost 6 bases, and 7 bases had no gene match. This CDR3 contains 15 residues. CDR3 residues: CASNERLAATDTQYF. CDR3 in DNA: TGCGCCAGCAACGAAAGACTAGCGGCCACAGATACGCAGTATTTT.

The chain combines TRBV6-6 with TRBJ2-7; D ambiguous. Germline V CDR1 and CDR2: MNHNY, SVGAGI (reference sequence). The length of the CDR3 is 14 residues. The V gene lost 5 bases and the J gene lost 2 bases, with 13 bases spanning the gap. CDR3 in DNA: TGTGCCAGCAGTACCCAATCAAGTACCTACGAGCAGTACTTC. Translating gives CASSTQSSTYEQYF.

The CDR3 reads CASSLGDWRGPTNYNEQFF. CDR3 coding DNA: TGCGCCAGCAGCTTGGGGGATTGGAGGGGCCCTACCAATTACAATGAGCAGTTCTTC. The chain is built from TRBV5-1 and TRBJ2-1; D might be TRBD2 (6 bases). Trimming took 0 bases from V and 4 from J, leaving 23 bases between them. Looked up from germline, CDR1 is SGHRS and CDR2 is YFSETQ. This CDR3 is 19 amino acids long.

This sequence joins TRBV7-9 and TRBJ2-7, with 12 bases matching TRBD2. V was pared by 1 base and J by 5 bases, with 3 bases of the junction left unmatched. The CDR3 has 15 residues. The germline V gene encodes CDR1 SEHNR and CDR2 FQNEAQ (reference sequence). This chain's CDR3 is CASSLGLAGVDEQYF. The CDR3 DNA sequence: TGTGCCAGCAGCTTAGGACTAGCGGGAGTCGACGAGCAGTACTTC.

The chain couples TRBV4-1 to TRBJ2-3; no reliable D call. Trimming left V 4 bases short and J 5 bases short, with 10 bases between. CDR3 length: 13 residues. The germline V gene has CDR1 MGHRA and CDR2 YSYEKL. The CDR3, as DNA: TGCGCCAGCAGCCCCCCACCCGGAGATACGCAGTATTTT. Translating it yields CASSPPPGDTQYF.

CDR3 sequence: CAARASGLDTQYF. The CDR3 region has the DNA TGTGCTGCGCGGGCTAGCGGGCTAGATACGCAGTATTTT. The chain links TRBV11-2 to TRBJ2-3; 8 nucleotides agree with TRBD2. Germline V gene lookup returns CDR1 SGHAT and CDR2 FQNNGV. The CDR3 loop spans 13 amino acids.

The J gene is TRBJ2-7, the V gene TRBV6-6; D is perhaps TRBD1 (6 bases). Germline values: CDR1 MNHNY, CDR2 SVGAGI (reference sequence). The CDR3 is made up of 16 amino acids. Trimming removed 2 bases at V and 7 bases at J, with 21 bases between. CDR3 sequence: CASSYGQSVMYGEQYF. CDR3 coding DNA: TGTGCCAGCAGTTACGGACAGTCCGTTATGTATGGTGAGCAGTACTTC.

CDR3 in DNA: TGTGCCAGCACCAGAACGAGGGTCTCTGGAAACACCATATATTTT. Its protein product is CASTRTRVSGNTIYF. This chain links TRBV6-1 with TRBJ1-3, with unresolved D. V lost 7 bases and J lost 0, with 13 bases in between. The CDR3 contains 15 residues. The V gene's germline CDR1 is MNHNS and CDR2 SASEGT.

The CDR3 here is CASSRQGRDEQFF. CDR3 coding DNA: TGTGCCAGCAGTCGACAGGGCAGGGATGAGCAGTTCTTC. The chain combines TRBV5-5 with TRBJ2-1; TRBD1 aligns across 7 bases. Germline V lookup: CDR1 SGHKS, CDR2 YYEKEE (reference sequence). The trim removed 5 bases at V and 8 bases at J, leaving 7 bases unmatched. This CDR3 comprises 13 residues. The full variable domain, in which reference TRBV5-5 and TRBJ2-1 provide the parts outside the CDR3, is DAGVTQSPTHLIKTRGQQVTLRCSPISGHKSVSWYQQVLGQGPQFIFQYYEKEERGRGNFPDRFSARQFPNYSSELNVNALLLGDSALYLCASSRQGRDEQFFGPGTRLTVL.

The CDR3 DNA follows: TGTGCCAGCTCACCGTCTGGGAATGGAGAGACCCAGTACTTC. This encodes CASSPSGNGETQYF. The J gene is TRBJ2-5, the V gene TRBV18; D is undetermined. This CDR3 has 14 residues. The V end lost 3 bases, the J end lost 4 bases, and 12 bases lay between the germline ends. Germline V lookup: CDR1 KGHSH, CDR2 LQKENI. Full variable domain (outside the CDR3, taken from reference TRBV18 and TRBJ2-5): NAGVMQNPRHLVRRRGQEARLRCSPMKGHSHVYWYRQLPEEGLKFMVYLQKENIIDESGMPKERFSAEFPKEGPSILRIQQVVRGDSAAYFCASSPSGNGETQYFGPGTRLLVL.

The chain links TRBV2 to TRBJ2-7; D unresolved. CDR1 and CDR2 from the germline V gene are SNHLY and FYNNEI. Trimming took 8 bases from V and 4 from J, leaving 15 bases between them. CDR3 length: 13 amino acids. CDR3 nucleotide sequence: TGTGCCAGCGCCGCCCCTTTTGGATACGAGCAGTACTTC. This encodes CASAAPFGYEQYF.

DNA for the CDR3: TGTGCCAGCAGATTTGGGGTGTACTATGGCTACACCTTC. Amino acids: CASRFGVYYGYTF. The chain carries TRBV2 and TRBJ1-2, with D uncertain. This CDR3 comprises 13 residues. The V end lost 6 bases, the J end lost 3 bases, and 11 bases lay between the germline ends. Germline loops: CDR1 SNHLY, CDR2 FYNNEI.